One sample yielded the 19 T cell receptor beta chains listed below, sequenced in a study of PD-1 blockade in classical Hodgkin lymphoma. Every patient experienced relapse after autologous stem cell transplantation, and brentuximab vedotin exposure varied. TCRdb's table, derived via immunoSEQ multiplex PCR, lists solely in-frame clones and lacks some. The sample contains tens of thousands of clones, 88% of which appear only once. Specimen: peripheral blood mononuclear cells (PBMCs), collected before the second cycle of nivolumab. These receptors all stem from a human donor with classical Hodgkin lymphoma.

The V gene is TRBV5-1, the J gene TRBJ2-1; TRBD2 aligns across 10 bases. The V gene end was trimmed by 3 bases and the J gene end by 0 bases; junction bases not matched to a gene: 3. The CDR3 extends over 16 amino acids. Germline CDR1 reads SGHRS; CDR2 reads YFSETQ. DNA of the CDR3: TGCGCCAGCAGCTATTCTAGCGGGGGCTCCTACAATGAGCAGTTCTTC. Translating it yields CASSYSSGGSYNEQFF.

Here the CDR3 reads CASSSHGEVGTEAFF. The CDR3 coding sequence is TGCGCCAGCAGCAGCCACGGGGAGGTAGGCACTGAAGCTTTCTTT. The gene calls are TRBV5-1 and TRBJ1-1; D gene ambiguous. V was clipped by 4 bases and J by 4 bases, with 17 bases between them. Germline CDR1 and CDR2: SGHRS and YFSETQ. CDR3 length: 15 residues.

In this sample, this clone turned up once. The genes are TRBV5-1 and TRBJ1-1; D ambiguous. Germline CDR1 and CDR2: SGHRS and YFSETQ. CDR3 length: 14 residues. With 2 bases removed from V and 1 base from J, the gap between germline ends came to 9 bases. The CDR3 loop reads CASSLSPGNTEAFF. The CDR3 region has the DNA TGCGCCAGCAGCTTATCCCCCGGGAACACTGAAGCTTTCTTT. Combining the CDR3 with reference TRBV5-1 and TRBJ1-1 gives the whole variable domain KAGVTQTPRYLIKTRGQQVTLSCSPISGHRSVSWYQQTPGQGLQFLFEYFSETQRNKGNFPGRFSGRQFSNSRSEMNVSTLELGDSALYLCASSLSPGNTEAFFGQGTRLTVV.

This clone was recorded once. The V gene is TRBV2, the J gene TRBJ2-4, with D hard to call. Trimming shortened V by 8 bases and J by 3 bases, and 11 bases separated the two germline ends. Germline V gives CDR1 SNHLY, CDR2 FYNNEI. The CDR3 is 13 amino acids. Written as DNA, the CDR3 is TGTGCCAGCGAGCCCCCCTTCAAAAACATTCAGTACTTC. Its translation: CASEPPFKNIQYF.

This clone was observed once. V is TRBV9 and J is TRBJ1-1; no reliable D call. Trimming pared 4 bases from V and 4 bases from J, leaving 14 bases between. Germline lookup yields CDR1 SGDLS and CDR2 YYNGEE. The CDR3 has 14 residues. CDR3 residues: CASSQNVGITEAFF. The DNA of the CDR3 is TGTGCCAGCAGCCAAAACGTGGGGATCACTGAAGCTTTCTTT.

This chain links TRBV7-9 with TRBJ2-2, with TRBD1 matching 8 bases. Per the germline V gene, CDR1 is SEHNR and CDR2 is FQNEAQ (reference sequence). With 8 bases clipped from V and 3 bases from J, the junction kept 11 bases outside the gene matches. The CDR3 runs 16 residues. The CDR3, as DNA: TGTGCCAGCTCCTACTCCGGGACAGGCTACACCGGGGAGCTGTTTTTT. Translated: CASSYSGTGYTGELFF.

This chain joins TRBV5-8 and TRBJ2-5; 7 positions agree with TRBD2. Germline V gene lookup returns CDR1 SGHTS and CDR2 YDEGEE. The J segment lost 1 base and the V segment lost 3 bases, leaving 9 bases of the junction unmatched. This CDR3 comprises 16 residues. Written as DNA, the CDR3 is TGTGCCAGCAGCTCCTGGGAGCGGGGCCCCCAAGAGACCCAGTACTTC. Its translation: CASSSWERGPQETQYF.

V usage is TRBV7-9 and J usage is TRBJ1-1; D gene unclear. In germline, CDR1 is SEHNR, CDR2 FQNEAQ (reference sequence). The CDR3 consists of 13 residues. The V end was cut by 5 bases, the J end by 5 bases, with 12 bases between. The CDR3 DNA reads TGTGCCAGCAGCAAGGTCCAAGAAACTGAAGCTTTCTTT. Translation: CASSKVQETEAFF.

This rearrangement joins TRBV5-1 to TRBJ2-5; weak D call: TRBD1 (5 bases). V was shortened by 5 bases and J by 1 base, with 12 bases between the two germline ends. CDR3 size: 14 residues. Germline CDR1 is SGHRS and CDR2 is YFSETQ. The CDR3 loop reads CASSYQGGQETQYF. The CDR3 region has the DNA TGCGCCAGCAGTTACCAGGGTGGCCAAGAGACCCAGTACTTC.

The V gene is TRBV5-1, the J gene TRBJ1-4; D gene uncertain. Germline assignment: CDR1 SGHRS and CDR2 YFSETQ. The CDR3 extends over 15 amino acids. Trimming removed 4 bases at V and 3 bases at J, with 13 bases between. The CDR3 coding sequence is TGCGCCAGCAGCCCCTCTAGAGGAGCTAATGAAAAACTGTTTTTT. Its protein is CASSPSRGANEKLFF.

This clone was detected only once. The rearrangement uses TRBV18 and TRBJ1-2; D unresolved. Deletions cut 6 bases from V and 0 bases from J, with 8 bases between. This CDR3 has 13 residues. The germline CDR1 and CDR2 sequences are KGHSH and LQKENI. CDR3 sequence reads: CASSEASNYGYTF. Written as DNA, the CDR3 is TGTGCCAGCTCCGAGGCTTCTAACTATGGCTACACCTTC.

The chain employs TRBV21-1 and TRBJ1-6. TRBV21-1 is marked as a pseudogene. The CDR3 contains 17 residues. The CDR3 sequence: CASSKALKWVDNSPLHF. CDR3 DNA: TGTGCCAGCAGCAAAGCCCTTAAATGGGTCGATAATTCACCCCTCCACTTT.

The rearrangement uses TRBV5-6 and TRBJ2-5; D is uncertain. Judging by the DNA end, TRBJ2-7 fits better; the J call may be wrong. Germline values: CDR1 SGHDT, CDR2 YYEEEE. The CDR3 loop spans 16 amino acids. In DNA form, the CDR3 reads TGTGCCAGCAGCTTCTATGGCCCCGTGGCAGCCTACGAGCAGTACTTC. Its translation: CASSFYGPVAAYEQYF.

This chain connects TRBV29-1 to TRBJ2-7; D is perhaps TRBD1 (5 bases). In germline, CDR1 is SQVTM, CDR2 ANQGSEA. V gave up 4 bases and J gave up 3 bases, with 10 bases separating them. This CDR3 spans 12 amino acids. This chain's CDR3 is CSVGHTGYEQYF. DNA of the CDR3: TGCAGCGTTGGCCATACAGGCTACGAGCAGTACTTC.

This clone occurred once. The chain combines TRBV6-5 with TRBJ2-5; TRBD1 matches 9 bases. V lost 4 bases to trimming and J lost 3 bases; unmatched junction nucleotides: 6. The germline gives CDR1 MNHEY, CDR2 SVGAGI. The CDR3 runs to 15 residues. The CDR3 region has the DNA TGTGCCAGCAGTTCCCCAGGGACAGGGAAAGAGACCCAGTACTTC. Its protein is CASSSPGTGKETQYF.

The genes are TRBV5-1 and TRBJ1-6; TRBD1 agrees at 9 bases. After removal of 3 bases from V and 10 bases from J, the junction contained 5 bases not matched to a gene. Germline V CDR1 and CDR2: SGHRS, YFSETQ. There are 14 residues in the CDR3. The CDR3 loop reads CASSSTGGLSPLHF. CDR3 nucleotide sequence: TGCGCCAGCAGCTCGACAGGGGGTTTGTCACCCCTCCACTTT.

This chain uses TRBV5-1 with TRBJ1-3; TRBD1 matches at 7 bases. Germline CDR1 and CDR2: SGHRS and YFSETQ. With 1 base clipped from V and 2 bases from J, the junction kept 6 bases outside the gene matches. This CDR3 is 16 amino acids long. The CDR3 reads CASSLKHQGAGNTIYF. CDR3 sequence (DNA): TGCGCCAGCAGCTTGAAGCACCAGGGGGCTGGAAACACCATATATTTT.

The CDR3 spells CASINTDTQYF. The CDR3 DNA reads TGTGCCAGCATCAATACAGATACGCAGTATTTT. The rearrangement joins TRBV7-8 to TRBJ2-3; unclear D gene. The CDR3 has 11 amino acids. Trimming pared 7 bases from V and 3 bases from J, leaving 5 bases between. CDR1 and CDR2 (germline): SGHVS, FQNEAQ.

V gene TRBV6-1 combines with J gene TRBJ2-1, with TRBD2 as a possible D gene (5 bases). The V end was cut by 4 bases, the J end by 3 bases, with 7 bases between. Germline V gene data show CDR1 as MNHNS and CDR2 as SASEGT. The CDR3 extends over 13 amino acids. The CDR3 sequence is CASSVSGYNEQFF. CDR3 DNA sequence: TGTGCCAGCAGTGTCAGCGGCTACAATGAGCAGTTCTTC.